A selection of T cell receptor beta chains follows, all from one sample in a study of blood T cell repertoires in COVID-19. TCRdb's table, derived via immunoSEQ multiplex PCR, lists solely in-frame clones and lacks some. Of tens of thousands of clones listed, under 90% are singletons. The sequenced sample consisted of peripheral blood. Source of these receptors: a man aged 55 to 69 with COVID-19, enrolled during active disease. Each CDR3 is given with its conserved first and last residue. Each record gives: CDR3 length, clone size, J gene, D gene, V gene, CDR3 DNA, CDR3 protein. The D gene is left open where the match is weak. Clone size is given for some rows only: seen once, a few or many times, or a class if the clone is expanded.

>14|many|TRBJ1-2|NA|TRBV6-5
TGTGCCAGCAGTTACTCCTTGAGGGCGCTCGGCTACACCTTC
CASSYSLRALGYTF
>16|NA|TRBJ2-5|NA|TRBV6-1
TGTGCCAGCAGTAAAGCCCCTACCATCCAGGGGGAGACCCAGTACTTC
CASSKAPTIQGETQYF
>15|NA|TRBJ2-3|TRBD2|TRBV5-6
TGTGCCAGCAGCTTGGTGCTTAGCGGGACGAGTACGCAGTATTTT
CASSLVLSGTSTQYF
>17|NA|TRBJ2-1|TRBD1|TRBV4-1
TGCGCCAGCAGCCAAGATCCGGGACAGTTGTCCTACAATGAGCAGTTCTTC
CASSQDPGQLSYNEQFF
>15|NA|TRBJ1-4|NA|TRBV4-3
TGCGCCAGCAGCCAAGAGGTGCAGGGTTATGAAAAACTGTTTTTT
CASSQEVQGYEKLFF
>15|NA|TRBJ2-3|TRBD2|TRBV11-3
TGTGCCAGCAGCTTAGATAGCGGGAGGGCAGATACGCAGTATTTT
CASSLDSGRADTQYF
>15|NA|TRBJ2-1|TRBD2|TRBV6-6
TGTGCCAGCAGTTCTAGCGGGAGTAAGTACAATGAGCAGTTCTTC
CASSSSGSKYNEQFF
>16|NA|TRBJ1-3|TRBD1|TRBV9
TGTGCCAGCAGCAGCCCTCCGGGACAGGGGGCTGACACCATATATTTT
CASSSPPGQGADTIYF
>14|NA|TRBJ1-4|NA|TRBV5-1
TGCGCCAGCAGCTTATCCGACAGCAGGGAAAAACTGTTTTTT
CASSLSDSREKLFF
>16|NA|TRBJ2-3|TRBD2|TRBV5-1
TGCGCCAGCAGCTTGCTTAGCGGGAGTAACACAGATACGCAGTATTTT
CASSLLSGSNTDTQYF
>17|NA|TRBJ2-5|TRBD2|TRBV4-1
TGCGCCAGCAGCTCGCGCCGGAGCGGGAGGGCCCCAGAGACCCAGTACTTC
CASSSRRSGRAPETQYF
>14|NA|TRBJ1-5|TRBD1|TRBV5-5
TGTGCCAGCAGCCACACAGGGGCCCCTCAGCCCCAGCATTTT
CASSHTGAPQPQHF
>14|NA|TRBJ2-7|TRBD1|TRBV11-2
TGTGCCAGCAGCTTAGGAGGACAGGGCTACGAGCAGTACTTC
CASSLGGQGYEQYF
>19|NA|TRBJ2-5|TRBD2|TRBV30
TGTGCCTGGACCACCACGCTAGCGGGATCGTGGAAGGATAGGGAGACCCAGTACTTC
CAWTTTLAGSWKDRETQYF
>11|once|TRBJ1-1|NA|TRBV19
TGTGCCAGTAGTATCGTCGGTGAAGCTTTCTTT
CASSIVGEAFF
>12|NA|TRBJ2-7|NA|TRBV5-1
TGCGCCAGCAGCTCGGGAGCTTACGAGCAGTACTTC
CASSSGAYEQYF
>10|NA|TRBJ2-3|NA|TRBV20-1
TGCAGTGCCTTCACAGATACGCAGTATTTT
CSAFTDTQYF
>15|once|TRBJ2-2|TRBD1|TRBV5-1
TGCGCCAGCGGGACAGGGGGCGGTAACACCGGGGAGCTGTTTTTT
CASGTGGGNTGELFF
>18|NA|TRBJ2-3|TRBD2|TRBV5-1
TGCGCCAGCAGCTTTATACTAGCGGGAGGGCCGATGACAGATACGCAGTATTTT
CASSFILAGGPMTDTQYF
>13|NA|TRBJ1-1|NA|TRBV19
TGTGCCAGTAGTCCCCCAGGTTACACTGAAGCTTTCTTT
CASSPPGYTEAFF
>13|NA|TRBJ2-2|TRBD2|TRBV7-2
TGTGCCAGCAGGGTAGCGGGGACCGGGGAGCTGTTTTTT
CASRVAGTGELFF
>15|NA|TRBJ2-7|NA|TRBV9
TGTGCCAGCAGCGTAGGAATGGAGAGCTCCTACGAGCAGTACTTC
CASSVGMESSYEQYF
>14|NA|TRBJ1-2|TRBD1|TRBV6-6
TGTGCCAGCAGAGGGACAGATGCTAACTATGGCTACACCTTC
CASRGTDANYGYTF
>16|NA|TRBJ1-3|NA|TRBV30
TGTGCCTGGAGTGTTGACAGTTCGATTGCTGGAAACACCATATATTTT
CAWSVDSSIAGNTIYF
>17|NA|TRBJ2-2|TRBD2|TRBV7-6
TGTGCCAGCAGCTCTAGAGCGGGAGGCGGGGGCACCGGGGAGCTGTTTTTT
CASSSRAGGGGTGELFF
>15|NA|TRBJ2-5|TRBD1|TRBV30
TGTGCCTGGACCCCGCGGGACAGGGGGCAAGAGACCCAGTACTTC
CAWTPRDRGQETQYF
>14|NA|TRBJ1-3|NA|TRBV11-3
TGTGCCAGCAGCGCCAGGGACTCTGGAAACACCATATATTTT
CASSARDSGNTIYF
>17|NA|TRBJ1-5|NA|TRBV3-1/TRBV3-2
TGTGCCAGCAGCCAAGCTACAGCCGCGAATAGCAATCAGCCCCAGCATTTT
CASSQATAANSNQPQHF
>13|NA|TRBJ2-1|TRBD2|TRBV29-1
TGCAGCGTGGCTAGCGGGAAAAGGTGGGAGCAGTTCTTC
CSVASGKRWEQFF
>16|NA|TRBJ2-1|TRBD2|TRBV24-1
TGTGCCACCAGTGACGCCGGGACTAGCGGGGACAATGAGCAGTTCTTC
CATSDAGTSGDNEQFF
>13|NA|TRBJ2-2|NA|TRBV18
TGTGCCAGCTCACTACAGAGCACCAGGGAGCTGTTTTTT
CASSLQSTRELFF
>15|NA|TRBJ2-4|NA|TRBV7-9
TGTGCCAGCAGCTCTATTCTCGGGACTGTAAACATTCAGTACTTC
CASSSILGTVNIQYF
>14|NA|TRBJ2-7|TRBD1|TRBV10-3
TGTGCCATCAGTGGGGGGACAGGGGTCTACGAGCAGTACTTC
CAISGGTGVYEQYF
>18|few|TRBJ2-2|TRBD2|TRBV5-4
TGTGCCAGCAGCCAAGGACTAGCGGGAAGGTGGGGCACCGGGGAGCTGTTTTTT
CASSQGLAGRWGTGELFF
>13|NA|TRBJ1-6|NA|TRBV11-2
TGTGCCAGCAGCTTGGACAGCAATTCACCCCTCCACTTT
CASSLDSNSPLHF
>13|NA|TRBJ2-1|NA|TRBV11-3
TGTGCCAGCAGCTTAGACGCGTACAATGAGCAGTTCTTC
CASSLDAYNEQFF
>17|NA|TRBJ2-3|TRBD1|TRBV11-2
TGTGCCAGCAGCTTAGACCCCTGGGGGACAGGGAAAAATACGCAGTATTTT
CASSLDPWGTGKNTQYF
>19|NA|TRBJ1-4|NA|TRBV7-9
TGTGCCAGCAGCTTAGGTTGGGGGACTCTGGCAGGGCCAAGTGAAAAACTGTTTTTT
CASSLGWGTLAGPSEKLFF
>18|once|TRBJ1-3|NA|TRBV6-4
TGTGCCAGCCCCGGACAAGCCGCTCGCGAGAACTCTGGAAACACCATATATTTT
CASPGQAARENSGNTIYF